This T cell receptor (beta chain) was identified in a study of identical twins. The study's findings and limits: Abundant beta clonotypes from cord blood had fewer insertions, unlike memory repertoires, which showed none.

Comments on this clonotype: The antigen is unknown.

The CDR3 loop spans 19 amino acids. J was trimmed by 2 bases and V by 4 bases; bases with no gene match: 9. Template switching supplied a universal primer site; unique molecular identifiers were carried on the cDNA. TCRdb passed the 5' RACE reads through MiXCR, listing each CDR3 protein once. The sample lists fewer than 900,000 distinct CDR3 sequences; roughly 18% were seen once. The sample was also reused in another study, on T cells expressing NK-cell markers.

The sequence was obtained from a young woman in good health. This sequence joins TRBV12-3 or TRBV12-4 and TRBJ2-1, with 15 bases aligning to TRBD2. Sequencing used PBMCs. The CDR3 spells CASSSWTSGGAGPYNEQFF. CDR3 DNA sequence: TGTGCCAGCAGTTCTTGGACTAGCGGGGGGGCCGGGCCCTACAATGAGCAGTTCTTC.